This T cell receptor beta chain appears in the sequencing data of a study of CXCR3-negative and CXCR3-positive naive CD8 T cells. 5' RACE with UMI labels generated the TRB cDNA libraries. Following a re-call of the 5' RACE reads, TCRdb has one entry per CDR3 protein and lacks DNA. The listing records approximately 120,000 distinct CDR3 sequences. The study's findings and limits: CXCR3-positive naive cells carried more hydrophobic TRB CDR3s than CXCR3-negative naive cells did.

About this clonotype: What it binds is unknown.

The germline V gene encodes CDR1 WSHSY and CDR2 SAAADI. The CDR3 runs to 15 residues. Material: naive CXCR3+ CD8+ T cells from blood. Specified subset: CD45RO-CCR7+CD27+CD95- naive CD8+ T cells expressing CXCR3 (TNR3+). This rearrangement joins TRBV10-2 to TRBJ2-7; TCRdb names TRBD2, which stays unverified in the absence of DNA. The sequence was obtained from a human donor in good health. Some clones in this sample may be carry-over from other donors' samples. CDR3 protein: CASSEASGSENEQYF.